Listed below are T cell receptor delta chains from one sample, sequenced in a study of gamma-delta T cells after stem cell transplantation. TCRdb fed the RT-PCR reads to CATT. This table holds 3,000 to 3,500 delta-chain clones, roughly 22% found once. The specimen sequenced was gamma-delta T cells. The receptors were sampled from a human donor. It is not recorded whose cells these are; they may come from a transplant donor. The CDR3 runs from the conserved cysteine through the conserved F or W. D genes are given only for firm matches. Clone size, where shown, is once, few, many, or a class for clones that have expanded.

size	V	J	D	CDR3	DNA
.	TRDV1	TRDJ1	.	CALGAAFLLPWGRDYTDKLIF	TGTGCTCTTGGGGCAGCATTCCTACTCCCCTGGGGGAGAGATTACACCGATAAACTCATCTTT
medium-sized	TRDV2	TRDJ1	.	CACDWIGSGTDKLIF	TGTGCCTGTGACTGGATAGGGTCTGGCACCGATAAACTCATCTTT
medium-sized	TRDV2	TRDJ1	TRDD3	CACDTLGGTQGTDKLIF	TGTGCCTGTGACACACTGGGGGGCACCCAGGGGACCGATAAACTCATCTTT
medium-sized	TRDV2	TRDJ1	TRDD3	CACDTGTGGYASDKLIF	TGTGCCTGTGACACCGGGACTGGGGGATACGCCTCCGATAAACTCATCTTT
.	TRDV2	TRDJ1	TRDD3	CACDSLLRGDTGKLIF	TGTGCCTGTGACTCCCTCCTTCGGGGGGATACGGGTAAGCTCATCTTT
medium-sized	TRDV2	TRDJ4	TRDD3	CACDTVGGKSGPLIF	TGTGCCTGTGACACAGTTGGGGGAAAGTCTGGACCCCTGATCTTT
.	TRDV2	TRDJ3	TRDD3	CACDTVGLGDPSWDTRQMFF	TGTGCCTGTGACACCGTGGGACTGGGGGACCCCTCCTGGGACACCCGACAGATGTTTTTC
few	TRDV2	TRDJ1	TRDD3	CACEPLLGDKGTDKLIF	TGTGCCTGTGAACCCTTACTGGGGGATAAGGGGACCGATAAACTCATCTTT
medium-sized	TRDV2	TRDJ3	TRDD3	CACDRLGDPHSWDTRQMFF	TGTGCCTGTGACAGGCTGGGGGACCCCCACTCCTGGGACACCCGACAGATGTTTTTC
medium-sized	TRDV1	TRDJ1	TRDD3	CALGEPAPYGLGDRKLIF	TGTGCTCTTGGGGAACCCGCCCCCTACGGGCTGGGGGATCGTAAACTCATCTTT
few	TRDV2	TRDJ3	TRDD3	CACDTVLGDSLPSWDTQQMFF	TGTGCCTGTGACACCGTACTGGGGGATTCCTTGCCCTCCTGGGACACCCAACAGATGTTTTTC
medium-sized	TRDV2	TRDJ1	TRDD3	CACDTEILGDSSDTDKLIF	TGTGCCTGTGACACCGAGATACTGGGGGATAGTTCCGACACCGATAAACTCATCTTT
few	TRDV2	TRDJ3	TRDD3	CACDTYSPLGVSDWDTRQMFF	TGTGCCTGTGACACATACTCTCCACTGGGGGTTTCTGACTGGGACACCCGACAGATGTTTTTC
once	TRDV2	TRDJ1	TRDD3	CACDLLGAPYTDKLIF	TGTGCCTGTGACTTACTGGGGGCCCCGTACACCGATAAACTCATCTTT
.	TRDV1	TRDJ1	TRDD3	CALGEHPSPWGIPRGDKLIF	TGTGCTCTTGGGGAACACCCTTCTCCCTGGGGGATACCCCGCGGGGATAAACTCATCTTT
medium-sized	TRDV2	TRDJ1	.	CACDTILQPPATDKLIF	TGTGCCTGTGACACCATTCTCCAGCCCCCTGCGACTGATAAACTCATCTTT
.	TRDV2	TRDJ1	TRDD3	CACDPVTGGSLPKLIF	TGTGCCTGTGACCCGGTAACTGGGGGATCCCTCCCTAAACTCATCTTT
few	TRDV2	TRDJ1	TRDD3	CACDIAGGYDDKLIF	TGTGCCTGTGACATCGCTGGGGGATATGACGATAAACTCATCTTT
few	TRDV1	TRDJ4	TRDD3	CALGEPFPTGSRTGGYSLIF	TGTGCTCTTGGGGAACCTTTTCCTACTGGGAGCCGTACTGGGGGATACTCCCTGATCTTT
few	TRDV1	TRDJ1	.	CALGLAFGTLYTDKLIF	TGTGCTCTTGGGTTGGCGTTTGGGACCTTGTACACCGATAAACTCATCTTT
.	TRDV1	TRDJ1	.	CALGEQLPSLVVGDCDKLIF	TGTGCTCTTGGGGAACAACTACCTTCCTTAGTGGTGGGGGATTGCGATAAACTCATCTTT
medium-sized	TRDV2	TRDJ1	.	CACDTLESSDKLIF	TGTGCCTGTGACACCTTGGAATCTTCCGATAAACTCATCTTT
few	TRDV1	TRDJ1	.	CALGGKWGARRGLYTDKLIF	TGTGCTCTTGGGGGGAAATGGGGGGCACGAAGGGGGCTTTACACCGATAAACTCATCTTT
medium-sized	TRDV2	TRDJ1	.	CACDTVSTGMIRAPGRELIF	TGTGCCTGTGACACCGTATCAACAGGCATGATCCGGGCCCCCGGGAGAGAACTCATCTTT
few	TRDV2	TRDJ1	.	CACDTLVYTDKLIF	TGTGCCTGTGACACACTGGTCTACACCGATAAACTCATCTTT
.	TRDV1	TRDJ1	TRDD3	CALGELSASQGRPIRVGDRGKLIF	TGTGCTCTTGGGGAACTATCCGCATCCCAAGGTCGTCCGATCCGAGTGGGGGATCGAGGTAAACTCATCTTT
medium-sized	TRDV2	TRDJ1	TRDD3	CACDTVLGEQRGTDKLIF	TGTGCCTGTGACACCGTACTGGGGGAGCAAAGGGGCACCGATAAACTCATCTTT
many	TRDV1	TRDJ1	TRDD3	CALGELVSTTGGYGELYTDKLIF	TGTGCTCTTGGGGAACTAGTTTCTACTACTGGGGGATACGGGGAGCTGTACACCGATAAACTCATCTTT
medium-sized	TRDV2	TRDJ3	TRDD3	CACDTGGYGAWDTRQMFF	TGTGCCTGTGACACGGGGGGATACGGGGCCTGGGACACCCGACAGATGTTTTTC
medium-sized	TRDV2	TRDJ1	TRDD3	CACDTLRGVTGGSTDKLIF	TGTGCCTGTGACACCCTGAGAGGGGTTACTGGGGGATCCACCGATAAACTCATCTTT
few	TRDV1	TRDJ1	TRDD3	CALGLFFQSPYWGIRVSDKLIF	TGTGCTCTTGGGCTCTTTTTCCAGTCTCCGTACTGGGGGATACGCGTGTCCGATAAACTCATCTTT
medium-sized	TRDV1	TRDJ1	TRDD3	CALGELKLPLYWGTPTHTDKLIF	TGTGCTCTTGGGGAACTAAAACTCCCCCTTTACTGGGGGACTCCCACCCACACCGATAAACTCATCTTT
few	TRDV1	TRDJ1	.	CALGERGPNEFVLNYTDKLIF	TGTGCTCTTGGGGAACGGGGGCCGAACGAATTTGTACTAAACTACACCGATAAACTCATCTTT
medium-sized	TRDV2	TRDJ1	TRDD3	CACDTMLGTGGGYTDKLIF	TGTGCCTGTGACACGATGCTCGGTACTGGGGGAGGTTACACCGATAAACTCATCTTT
.	TRDV2	TRDJ3	TRDD3	CACDTVGLTGGSGRSAWDTRQMFF	TGTGCCTGTGACACCGTAGGGCTTACTGGGGGATCTGGGCGGAGCGCCTGGGACACCCGACAGATGTTTTTC
.	TRDV2	TRDJ3	TRDD3	CACDTYATGGPGSWDTRQMFF	TGTGCCTGCGACACCTACGCGACTGGGGGCCCCGGCTCCTGGGACACCCGACAGATGTTTTTC
medium-sized	TRDV2	TRDJ3	TRDD3	CACDTVLGDTPSSWDTRQMFF	TGTGCCTGTGACACCGTGCTGGGGGATACGCCGAGCTCCTGGGACACCCGACAGATGTTTTTC
.	TRDV1	TRDJ1	TRDD3	CALGEQATYSWGMRTDKLIF	TGTGCTCTTGGGGAACAGGCGACTTACTCCTGGGGGATGCGCACCGATAAACTCATCTTT
many	TRDV1	TRDJ1	.	CALGERGFHRDTDKLIF	TGTGCTCTTGGGGAACGGGGTTTCCATCGTGATACCGATAAACTCATCTTT
medium-sized	TRDV1	TRDJ1	.	CALGGSINFHQVLVTLKLIF	TGTGCTCTTGGAGGGTCTATCAATTTTCACCAGGTACTGGTAACCCTAAAACTCATCTTT